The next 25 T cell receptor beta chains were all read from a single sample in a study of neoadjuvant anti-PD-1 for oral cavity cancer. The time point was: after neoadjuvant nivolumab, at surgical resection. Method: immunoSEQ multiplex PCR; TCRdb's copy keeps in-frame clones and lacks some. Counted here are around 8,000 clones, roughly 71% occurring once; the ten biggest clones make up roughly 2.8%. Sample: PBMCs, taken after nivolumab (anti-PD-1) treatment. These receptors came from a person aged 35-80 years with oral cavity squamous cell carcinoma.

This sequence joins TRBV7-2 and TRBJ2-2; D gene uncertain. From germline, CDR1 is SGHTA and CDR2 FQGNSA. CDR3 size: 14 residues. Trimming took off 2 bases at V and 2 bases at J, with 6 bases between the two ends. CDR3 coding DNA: TGTGCCAGCAGCTTACGGCTCAACACCGGGGAGCTGTTTTTT. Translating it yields CASSLRLNTGELFF.

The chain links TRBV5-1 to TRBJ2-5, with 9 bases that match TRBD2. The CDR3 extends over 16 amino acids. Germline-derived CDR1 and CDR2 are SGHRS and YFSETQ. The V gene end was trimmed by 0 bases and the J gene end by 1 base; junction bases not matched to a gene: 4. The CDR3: CASSLGGGGAQETQYF. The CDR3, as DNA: TGCGCCAGCAGCTTGGGTGGCGGGGGGGCCCAAGAGACCCAGTACTTC.

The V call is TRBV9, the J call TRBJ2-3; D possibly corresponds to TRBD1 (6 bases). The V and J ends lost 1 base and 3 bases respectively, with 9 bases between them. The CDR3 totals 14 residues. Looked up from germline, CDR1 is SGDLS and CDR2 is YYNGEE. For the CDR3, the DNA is TGTGCCAGCAGCGTACGGCAGGGGACAGATACGCAGTATTTT. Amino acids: CASSVRQGTDTQYF.

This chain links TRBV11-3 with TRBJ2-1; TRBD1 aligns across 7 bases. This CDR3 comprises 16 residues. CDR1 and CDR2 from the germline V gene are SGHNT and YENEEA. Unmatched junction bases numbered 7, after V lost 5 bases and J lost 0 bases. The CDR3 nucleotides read TGTGCCAGCAGCCTCAACTCAGGGGGCTCCTACAATGAGCAGTTCTTC. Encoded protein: CASSLNSGGSYNEQFF.

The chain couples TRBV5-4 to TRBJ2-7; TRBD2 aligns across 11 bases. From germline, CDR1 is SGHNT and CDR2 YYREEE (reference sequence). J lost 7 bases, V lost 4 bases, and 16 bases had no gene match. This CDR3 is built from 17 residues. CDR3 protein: CASSVLPRSGGAREQYF. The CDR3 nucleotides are TGTGCCAGCAGCGTCTTACCACGTAGCGGGGGGGCTCGAGAGCAGTACTTC.

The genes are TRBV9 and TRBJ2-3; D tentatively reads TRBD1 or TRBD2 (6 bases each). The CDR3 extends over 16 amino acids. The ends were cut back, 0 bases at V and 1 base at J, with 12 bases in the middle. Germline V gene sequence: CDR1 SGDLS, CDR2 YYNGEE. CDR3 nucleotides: TGTGCCAGCAGCGTAGGGTGGGGGGCCGGCACAGATACGCAGTATTTT. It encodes CASSVGWGAGTDTQYF.

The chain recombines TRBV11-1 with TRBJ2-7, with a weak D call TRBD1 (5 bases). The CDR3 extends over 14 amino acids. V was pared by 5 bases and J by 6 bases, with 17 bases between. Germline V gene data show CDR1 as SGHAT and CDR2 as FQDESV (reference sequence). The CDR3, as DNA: TGTGCCAGCAGCCTTCACCGGGTCCAGGGCGAGCAGTACTTC. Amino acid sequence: CASSLHRVQGEQYF.

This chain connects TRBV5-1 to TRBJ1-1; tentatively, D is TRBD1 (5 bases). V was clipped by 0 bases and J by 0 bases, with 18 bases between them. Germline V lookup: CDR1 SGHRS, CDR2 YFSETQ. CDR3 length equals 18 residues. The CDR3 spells CASSLEGQGMGVNTEAFF. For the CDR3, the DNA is TGCGCCAGCAGCTTGGAGGGGCAGGGTATGGGTGTGAACACTGAAGCTTTCTTT.

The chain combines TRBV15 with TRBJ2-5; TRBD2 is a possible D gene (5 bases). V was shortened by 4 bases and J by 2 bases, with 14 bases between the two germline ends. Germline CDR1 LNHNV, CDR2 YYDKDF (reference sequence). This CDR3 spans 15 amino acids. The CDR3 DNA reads TGTGCCACCAGCAAGGAGGCCTCCGGTCAAGAGACCCAGTACTTC. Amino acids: CATSKEASGQETQYF.

The CDR3 region has the DNA TGCGCCAGCAGCCAAGACGCGGTAGCCAAAAACATTCAGTACTTC. Encoded protein: CASSQDAVAKNIQYF. This sequence joins TRBV4-3 and TRBJ2-4; D is uncertain. The CDR3 is made up of 15 amino acids. V lost 0 bases, J lost 0 bases, and 6 bases lay in between. The germline CDR1 and CDR2 sequences are LGHNA and YSLEER.

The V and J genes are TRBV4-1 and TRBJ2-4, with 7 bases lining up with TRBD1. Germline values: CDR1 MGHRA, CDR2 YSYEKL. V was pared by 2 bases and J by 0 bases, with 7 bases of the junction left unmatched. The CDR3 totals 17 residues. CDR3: CASSQPKGALAKNIQYF. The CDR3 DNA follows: TGCGCCAGCAGCCAACCCAAGGGGGCCCTAGCCAAAAACATTCAGTACTTC.

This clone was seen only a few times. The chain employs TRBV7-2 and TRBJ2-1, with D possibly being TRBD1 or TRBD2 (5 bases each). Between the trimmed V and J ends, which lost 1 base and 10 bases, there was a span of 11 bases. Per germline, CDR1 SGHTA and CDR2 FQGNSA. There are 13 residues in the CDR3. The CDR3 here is CASSLVRGKEQFF. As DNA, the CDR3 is TGTGCCAGCAGCTTAGTGAGGGGTAAGGAGCAGTTCTTC.

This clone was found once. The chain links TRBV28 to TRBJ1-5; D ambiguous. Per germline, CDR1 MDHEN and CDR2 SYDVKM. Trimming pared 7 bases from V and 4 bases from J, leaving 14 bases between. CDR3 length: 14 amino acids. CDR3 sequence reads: CASKEGQLNQPQHF. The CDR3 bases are TGTGCCAGCAAAGAGGGTCAGCTTAATCAGCCCCAGCATTTT.

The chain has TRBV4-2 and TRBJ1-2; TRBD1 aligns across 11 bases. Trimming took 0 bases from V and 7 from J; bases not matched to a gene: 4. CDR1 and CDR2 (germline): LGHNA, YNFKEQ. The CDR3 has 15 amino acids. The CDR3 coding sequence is TGTGCCAGCAGCCAAGAGGGACAGGGGGTGAGTGGCTACACCTTC. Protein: CASSQEGQGVSGYTF.

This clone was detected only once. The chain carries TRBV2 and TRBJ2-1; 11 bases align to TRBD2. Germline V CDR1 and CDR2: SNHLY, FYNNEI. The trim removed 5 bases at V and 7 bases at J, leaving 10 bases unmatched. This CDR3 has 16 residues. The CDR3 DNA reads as TGTGCCAGCAGTCTTAGCGGGGGGGCTGCTAGGAATGAGCAGTTCTTC. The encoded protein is CASSLSGGAARNEQFF.

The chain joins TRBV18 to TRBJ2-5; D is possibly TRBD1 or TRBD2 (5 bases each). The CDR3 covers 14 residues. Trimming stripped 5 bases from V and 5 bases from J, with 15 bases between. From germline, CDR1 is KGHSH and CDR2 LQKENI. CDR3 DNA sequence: TGTGCCAGCTCAGCCTACGATGGGGGTGAGACCCAGTACTTC. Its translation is CASSAYDGGETQYF.

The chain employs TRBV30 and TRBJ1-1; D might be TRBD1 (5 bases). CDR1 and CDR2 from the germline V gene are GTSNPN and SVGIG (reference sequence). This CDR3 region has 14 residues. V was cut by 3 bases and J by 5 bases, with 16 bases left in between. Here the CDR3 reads CAWSPPHRWTEAFF. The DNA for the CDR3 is TGTGCCTGGAGCCCACCCCACAGGTGGACTGAAGCTTTCTTT.

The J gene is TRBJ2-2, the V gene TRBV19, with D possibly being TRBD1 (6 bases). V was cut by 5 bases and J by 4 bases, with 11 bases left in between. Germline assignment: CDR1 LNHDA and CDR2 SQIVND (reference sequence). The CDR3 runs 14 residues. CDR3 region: CASSQGPSTGELFF. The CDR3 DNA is TGTGCCAGTAGTCAGGGGCCCTCCACCGGGGAGCTGTTTTTT.

Written as DNA, the CDR3 is TGTGCCAGCAGTGCGGGGACAACTAACTATGGCTACACCTTC. As protein: CASSAGTTNYGYTF. V and J are TRBV25-1 and TRBJ1-2, with D perhaps TRBD1 (6 bases). V gave up 4 bases and J gave up 0 bases, with 9 bases separating them. The CDR3 spans 14 residues. Germline V gives CDR1 MGHDK, CDR2 SYGVNS.

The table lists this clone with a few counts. The CDR3, as DNA: TGCGCCAGCAGCCAGGGGAGGTCACCCCTCCACTTT. Translated: CASSQGRSPLHF. The rearrangement links TRBV4-3 to TRBJ1-6; D is uncertain. V lost 3 bases to trimming and J lost 10 bases, with 7 bases between them. Germline CDR1 LGHNA, CDR2 YSLEER. This CDR3 has 12 residues.

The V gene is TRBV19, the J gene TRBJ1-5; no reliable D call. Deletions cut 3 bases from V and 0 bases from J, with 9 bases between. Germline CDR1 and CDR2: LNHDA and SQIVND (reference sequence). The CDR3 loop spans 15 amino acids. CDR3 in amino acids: CASSIPRYSNQPQHF. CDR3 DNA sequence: TGTGCCAGTAGTATCCCCCGGTATAGCAATCAGCCCCAGCATTTT.

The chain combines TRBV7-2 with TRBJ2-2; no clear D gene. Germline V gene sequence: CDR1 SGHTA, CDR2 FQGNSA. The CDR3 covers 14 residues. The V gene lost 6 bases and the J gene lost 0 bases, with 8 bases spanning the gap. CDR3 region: CASSKGPNTGELFF. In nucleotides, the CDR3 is TGTGCCAGCAGTAAGGGTCCGAACACCGGGGAGCTGTTTTTT.

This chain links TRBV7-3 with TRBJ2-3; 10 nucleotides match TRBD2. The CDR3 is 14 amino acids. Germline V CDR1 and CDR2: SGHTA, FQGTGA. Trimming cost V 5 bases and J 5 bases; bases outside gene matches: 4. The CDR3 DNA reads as TGTGCCAGCAGCCTGGGACTAGCGCGAGATACGCAGTATTTT. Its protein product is CASSLGLARDTQYF.

The CDR3 is CATSRERDRGQHF. CDR3 nucleotides: TGTGCCACCAGCAGAGAAAGGGACAGGGGCCAGCATTTT. The rearrangement uses TRBV15 and TRBJ1-5, with TRBD1 matching over 10 bases. Germline CDR1 reads LNHNV; CDR2 reads YYDKDF (reference sequence). The junction had 2 bases not matched to a gene; V was cut back by 0 bases and J by 12 bases. The CDR3 runs to 13 residues.

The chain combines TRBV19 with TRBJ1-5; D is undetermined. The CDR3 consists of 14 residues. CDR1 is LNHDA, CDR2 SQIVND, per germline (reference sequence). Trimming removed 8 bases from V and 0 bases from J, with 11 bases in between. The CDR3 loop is CASSRRFSNQPQHF. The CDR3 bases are TGTGCCAGTTCCAGACGGTTTAGCAATCAGCCCCAGCATTTT.